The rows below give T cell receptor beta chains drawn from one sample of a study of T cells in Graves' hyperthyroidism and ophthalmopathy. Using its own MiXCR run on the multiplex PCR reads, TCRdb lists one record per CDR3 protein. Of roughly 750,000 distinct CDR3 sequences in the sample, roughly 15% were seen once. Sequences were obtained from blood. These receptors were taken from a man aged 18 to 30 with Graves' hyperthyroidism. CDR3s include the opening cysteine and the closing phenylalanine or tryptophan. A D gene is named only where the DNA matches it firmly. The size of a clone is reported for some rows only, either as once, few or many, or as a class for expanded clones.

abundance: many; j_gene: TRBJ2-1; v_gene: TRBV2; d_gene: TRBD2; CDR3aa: CASSPQASGIYEQFF; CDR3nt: TGTGCCAGCAGTCCCCAAGCTAGCGGGATCTATGAGCAGTTCTTC
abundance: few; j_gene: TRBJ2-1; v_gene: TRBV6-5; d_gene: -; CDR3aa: CASSYSLYNEQFF; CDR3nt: TGTGCCAGCAGTTACTCCCTTTATAATGAGCAGTTCTTC
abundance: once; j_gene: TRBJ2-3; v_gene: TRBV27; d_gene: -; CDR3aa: CASSLKDWSTDTQYF; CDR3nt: TGTGCCAGCAGTCTCAAGGACTGGAGCACAGATACGCAGTATTTT
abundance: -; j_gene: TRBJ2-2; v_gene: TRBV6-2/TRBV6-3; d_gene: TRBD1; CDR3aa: CASSYGTGGRNGELFF; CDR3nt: TGTGCCAGCAGTTACGGAACAGGGGGCAGAAACGGGGAGCTGTTTTTT
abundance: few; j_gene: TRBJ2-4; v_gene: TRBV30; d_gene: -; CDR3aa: CAWSPGTKKNIQYF; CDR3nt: TGTGCCTGGAGCCCCGGGACAAAAAAAAACATTCAGTACTTC
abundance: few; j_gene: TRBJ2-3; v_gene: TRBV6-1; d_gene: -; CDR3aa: CASTGGYTDTQYF; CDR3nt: TGTGCCAGCACTGGGGGGTACACAGATACGCAGTATTTT
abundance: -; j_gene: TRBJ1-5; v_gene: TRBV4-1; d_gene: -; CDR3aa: CASSQERYQPQHF; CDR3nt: TGCGCCAGCAGCCAAGAAAGGTATCAGCCCCAGCATTTT
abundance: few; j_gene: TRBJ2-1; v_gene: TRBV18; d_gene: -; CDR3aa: CASSPDEYNEQFF; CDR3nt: TGTGCCAGCTCACCGGACGAGTACAATGAGCAGTTCTTC
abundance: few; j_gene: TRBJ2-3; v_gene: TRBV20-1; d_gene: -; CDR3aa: CSARAGPPTDTQYF; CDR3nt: TGCAGTGCTAGGGCCGGCCCCCCCACAGATACGCAGTATTTT
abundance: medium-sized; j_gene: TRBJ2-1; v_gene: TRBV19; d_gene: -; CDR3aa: CASSIAGINEQFF; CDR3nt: TGTGCCAGTAGTATTGCGGGTATAAATGAGCAGTTCTTC
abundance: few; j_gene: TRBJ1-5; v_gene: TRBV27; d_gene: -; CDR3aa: CASTPSGISNQPQHF; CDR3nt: TGTGCCAGCACGCCCAGCGGGATCTCGAATCAGCCCCAGCATTTT
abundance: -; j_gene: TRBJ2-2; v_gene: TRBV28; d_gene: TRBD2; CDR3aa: CASSSLLAGGIKDTGELFF; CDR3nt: TGTGCCAGCAGTTCCCTCCTAGCGGGAGGGATTAAGGACACCGGGGAGCTGTTTTTT
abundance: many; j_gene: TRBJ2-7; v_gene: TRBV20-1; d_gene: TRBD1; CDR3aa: CSASDRAYEQYF; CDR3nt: TGCAGTGCTTCGGACAGGGCCTACGAGCAGTACTTC
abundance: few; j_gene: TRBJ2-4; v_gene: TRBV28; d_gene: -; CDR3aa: CASSFRGAGVAKNIQYF; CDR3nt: TGTGCCAGCAGTTTTAGGGGGGCAGGGGTGGCCAAAAACATTCAGTACTTC
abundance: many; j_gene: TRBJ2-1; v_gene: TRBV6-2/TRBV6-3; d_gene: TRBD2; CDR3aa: CASRRISGRGSYNEQFF; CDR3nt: TGTGCCAGCAGAAGGATTAGCGGGAGAGGCTCCTACAATGAGCAGTTCTTC
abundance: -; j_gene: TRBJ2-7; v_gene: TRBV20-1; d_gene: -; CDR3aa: CSARDQRGAISYEQYF; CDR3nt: TGCAGTGCTAGAGATCAAAGGGGGGCGATCTCCTACGAGCAGTACTTC
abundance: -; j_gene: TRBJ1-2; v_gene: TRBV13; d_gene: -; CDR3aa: CASSPRNLYGYTF; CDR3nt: TGTGCCAGCAGCCCCAGGAACCTCTATGGCTACACCTTC
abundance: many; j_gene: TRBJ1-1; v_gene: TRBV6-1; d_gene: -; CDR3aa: CASQVTVRTEAFF; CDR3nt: TGTGCCAGCCAGGTGACCGTGAGGACTGAAGCTTTCTTT
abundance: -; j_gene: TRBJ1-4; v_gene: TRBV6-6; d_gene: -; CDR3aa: CASSYSGRPNEKLFF; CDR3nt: TGTGCCAGCAGTTACTCGGGCAGGCCGAATGAAAAACTGTTTTTT
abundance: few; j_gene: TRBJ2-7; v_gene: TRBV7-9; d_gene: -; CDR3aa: CASKGSSRYEQYF; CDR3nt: TGTGCCAGCAAGGGGTCGTCTCGCTACGAGCAGTACTTC
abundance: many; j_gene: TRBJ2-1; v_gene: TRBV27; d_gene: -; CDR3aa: CASSFRWGEVSYNEQFF; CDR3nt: TGTGCCAGCAGTTTCCGATGGGGGGAGGTGTCCTACAATGAGCAGTTCTTC
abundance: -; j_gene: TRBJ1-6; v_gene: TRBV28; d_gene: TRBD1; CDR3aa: CASRPGGEAPLHF; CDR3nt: TGTGCCAGCAGACCAGGGGGCGAGGCACCCCTCCACTTT
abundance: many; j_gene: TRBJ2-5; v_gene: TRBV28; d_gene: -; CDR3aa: CASSFREETQYF; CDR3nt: TGTGCCAGCAGTTTTCGTGAGGAGACCCAGTACTTC
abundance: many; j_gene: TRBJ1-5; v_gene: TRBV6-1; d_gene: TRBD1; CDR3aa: CASSEAYRGSHQPQHF; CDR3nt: TGTGCCAGCAGTGAAGCATACAGGGGAAGTCATCAGCCCCAGCATTTT
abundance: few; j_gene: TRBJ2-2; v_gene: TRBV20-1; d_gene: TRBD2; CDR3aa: CSARVIPSGSRTGELFF; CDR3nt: TGCAGTGCTAGAGTCATTCCTAGCGGGAGTCGTACCGGGGAGCTGTTTTTT
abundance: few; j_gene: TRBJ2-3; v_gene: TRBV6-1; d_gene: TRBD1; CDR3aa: CASRKQGAFADTQYF; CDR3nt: TGTGCCAGCAGAAAACAGGGGGCTTTCGCAGATACGCAGTATTTT
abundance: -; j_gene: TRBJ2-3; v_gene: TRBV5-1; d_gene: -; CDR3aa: CASSLGGVEDTQYF; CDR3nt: TGCGCCAGCAGCTTAGGCGGGGTAGAAGATACGCAGTATTTT
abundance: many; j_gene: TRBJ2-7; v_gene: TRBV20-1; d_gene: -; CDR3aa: CSAPSFGTGSYEQYF; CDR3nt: TGCAGTGCCCCATCTTTCGGGACCGGCTCCTACGAGCAGTACTTC
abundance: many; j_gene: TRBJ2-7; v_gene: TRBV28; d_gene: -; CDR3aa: CASSLLAGSSYEQYF; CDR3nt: TGTGCCAGCAGTTTATTAGCAGGGAGCTCCTACGAGCAGTACTTC
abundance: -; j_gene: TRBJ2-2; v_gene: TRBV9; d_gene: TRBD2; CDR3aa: CASSVGYRELAGPNTGELFF; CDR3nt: TGTGCCAGCAGCGTAGGTTACAGGGAACTAGCGGGGCCGAACACCGGGGAGCTGTTTTTT
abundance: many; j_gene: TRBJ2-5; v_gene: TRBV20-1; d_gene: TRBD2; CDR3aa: CSARDAGGAETQYF; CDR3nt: TGCAGTGCTAGAGATGCGGGAGGGGCAGAGACCCAGTACTTC
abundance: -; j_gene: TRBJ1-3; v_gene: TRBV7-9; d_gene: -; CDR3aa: CASSLESYTIYF; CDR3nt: TGTGCCAGCAGCTTAGAATCTTACACCATATATTTT
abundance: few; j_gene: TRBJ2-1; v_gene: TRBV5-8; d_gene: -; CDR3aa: CASSLGRVRNNEQFF; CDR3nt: TGTGCCAGCAGCTTGGGAAGGGTGAGGAACAATGAGCAGTTCTTC
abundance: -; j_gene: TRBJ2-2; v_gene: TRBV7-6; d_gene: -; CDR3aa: CASTDSGTGELFF; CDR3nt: TGTGCCAGCACTGATTCCGGTACCGGGGAGCTGTTTTTT
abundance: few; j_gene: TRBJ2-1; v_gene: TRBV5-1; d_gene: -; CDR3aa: CASSLVVAGQGFDEQFF; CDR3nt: TGCGCCAGCAGCTTGGTCGTAGCGGGACAGGGTTTTGATGAGCAGTTCTTC
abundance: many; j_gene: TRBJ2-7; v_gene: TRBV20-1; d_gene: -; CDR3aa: CSAALDTYEQYF; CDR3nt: TGCAGTGCCGCCTTAGATACCTACGAGCAGTACTTC
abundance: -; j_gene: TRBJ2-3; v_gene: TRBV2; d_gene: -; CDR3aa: CASSERADGADTQYF; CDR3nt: TGTGCCAGCAGTGAACGAGCAGATGGGGCAGATACGCAGTATTTT
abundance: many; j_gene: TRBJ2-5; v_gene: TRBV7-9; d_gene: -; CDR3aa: CASSFGEETQYF; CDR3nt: TGTGCCAGCAGCTTCGGTGAAGAGACCCAGTACTTC
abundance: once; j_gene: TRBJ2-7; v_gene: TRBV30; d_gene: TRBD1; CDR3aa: CAWTQGAYEQYF; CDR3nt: TGTGCCTGGACCCAGGGGGCCTACGAGCAGTACTTC
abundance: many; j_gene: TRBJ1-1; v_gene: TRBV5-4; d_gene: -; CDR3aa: CASSSFGPSNTEAFF; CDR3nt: TGTGCCAGCAGCTCCTTTGGGCCATCGAACACTGAAGCTTTCTTT
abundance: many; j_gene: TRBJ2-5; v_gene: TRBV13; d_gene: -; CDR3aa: CASSLWLETQYF; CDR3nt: TGTGCCAGCAGCTTATGGTTAGAGACCCAGTACTTC
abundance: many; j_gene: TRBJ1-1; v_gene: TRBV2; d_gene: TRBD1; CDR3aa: CASGTGQDTEAFF; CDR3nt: TGTGCCAGTGGGACAGGGCAGGACACTGAAGCTTTCTTT